The 10 T cell receptor beta chains presented below share a single source sample, sequenced in a study of tumor-infiltrating lymphocytes in primary liver carcinoma. A constant-region primer served to make TCR beta cDNA from about 530 ng total RNA. ARM-PCR was slightly modified, and three nested multiplex PCR rounds with it gave rise to the TCR beta libraries. The opening two PCR rounds, approximately 10 cycles each, paired TRBV1-TRBV30 forward primers with a C-beta reverse primer. TCRdb called the multiplex PCR reads again in MiXCR, with one record for every CDR3 protein. Of a few hundred thousand distinct CDR3 sequences in the sample, roughly three fifths were seen once. Germline DNA was extracted alongside blood RNA, which was obtained from unsorted whole blood. Sequenced input: peripheral blood. Receptors were obtained from a woman younger than 45 with primary liver carcinoma and hepatitis B virus infection.

Note on this clonotype: The junction differs from germline at one of its ends, possibly a read error. The rearrangement uses TRBV29-1 and TRBJ2-7; D might be TRBD2 (5 bases). The CDR3 consists of 12 residues. The germline V gene encodes CDR1 SQVTM and CDR2 ANQGSEA. The CDR3 protein is CNVAVQGLEQYF. The CDR3 DNA sequence: TGCAACGTTGCAGTCCAAGGACTTGAGCAGTACTTC.

This clonotype was observed a handful of times. The junction does not match germline at one end; this may be a read error. This chain uses TRBV4-1 with TRBJ1-1; D is possibly TRBD1 (5 bases). CDR1 is MGHRA, CDR2 YSYEKL, per germline. CDR3 length: 16 residues. In nucleotides, the CDR3 is TGCGCCAGCAGCCAAGATGCGGCAGGGAGGTTGTGGGAAGCTTCCTTT. Translating gives CASSQDAAGRLWEASF.

In this sample, this clonotype turned up once. The junction does not match germline at one end; this may be a read error. V usage is TRBV6-5 and J usage is TRBJ2-2; perhaps TRBD2 as D (6 bases). Per germline, CDR1 MNHEY and CDR2 SVGAGI. The CDR3 contains 14 residues. The CDR3 loop reads CASRTGDLTWELFF. The CDR3 DNA reads TGTGCCAGCAGAACGGGAGACCTCACCTGGGAGCTGTTTTTT.

Remarks on this clonotype: A much larger clonotype is one base distant, so this may be a read error. Lacking the conserved final phenylalanine or tryptophan, this CDR3 likely reflects a read error. V and J are TRBV4-1 and TRBJ2-5; D is unclear. V was shortened by 1 base and J by 1 base, with 10 bases between the two germline ends. Germline values: CDR1 MGHRA, CDR2 YSYEKL. The CDR3 is made up of 15 amino acids. For the CDR3, the DNA is TGCGCCAGCAGCCAAGCTACACAGCTCCAAGAGACCCAGTACTTA. It specifies CASSQATQLQETQYL.

As for this clonotype: A read error may be the cause here, since a much bigger clone is one base away. The J gene is TRBJ2-1, the V gene TRBV29-1; the D gene is possibly TRBD2 (6 bases). Germline CDR1 is SQVTM and CDR2 is ANQGSEA. CDR3 length: 11 amino acids. The CDR3 here is CNVEDWGEQFF. The CDR3 nucleotides are TGCAACGTTGAAGACTGGGGGGAACAGTTCTTC.

As to this clonotype: The CDR3 carries no conserved terminal phenylalanine or tryptophan, so it likely arises from a read error. The rearrangement links TRBV11-2 to TRBJ2-1, with D possibly being TRBD2 (7 bases). The germline V gene encodes CDR1 SGHAT and CDR2 FQNNGV. The CDR3 loop spans 17 amino acids. CDR3 nucleotides: TGTGTCAGCAGCTTAGGGAGGGGGAGCGGACCCTACAATGAGCAGTTCCTC. Translation: CVSSLGRGSGPYNEQFL.

This clonotype occurred a few times. An end of the junction differs from the germline gene, which may be a read error. The chain carries TRBV12-3 or TRBV12-4 and TRBJ2-1, with a possible D match to TRBD2 (6 bases). The CDR3 has 14 residues. CDR3 residues: CASSPTSGRGEQSF. The CDR3 nucleotides are TGTGCCAGCAGCCCGACTAGTGGGAGAGGGGAGCAGTCCTTC.

This chain links TRBV2 with TRBJ2-1; 8 nucleotides agree with TRBD1. J gave up 6 bases and V 6 bases, and 7 bases lay outside the gene matches. This CDR3 comprises 14 residues. The V gene's germline CDR1 is SNHLY and CDR2 FYNNEI. CDR3 sequence (DNA): TGTGCCAGCAGGGACAGGGCCCCCCCCAATGAGCAGTTCTTC. It codes for CASRDRAPPNEQFF.

This clonotype occurred a few times. One junction end does not reproduce the germline sequence, and a read error may be involved. The J gene is TRBJ1-1, the V gene TRBV28; 10 positions agree with TRBD1. CDR1 is MDHEN and CDR2 is SYDVKM in the germline V gene. This CDR3 spans 15 amino acids. CDR3 bases: TGTGCCAGTAGTTTGACAGGGGGCTACAACACTGAAGCTTTCTTT. Protein product: CASSLTGGYNTEAFF.

A remark on this clonotype: This may come from a read error, since a much larger clone is one base off. J is TRBJ1-2 and V is TRBV4-3, with D possibly matching TRBD1 (5 bases). V lost 3 bases, J lost 5 bases, and 10 bases lay in between. This CDR3 is 13 amino acids long. The V gene's germline CDR1 is LGHNA and CDR2 YSLEER. CDR3 bases: TGCGCCAGCAGCCAGGAGGGGCTGTATGGCTACACCTTC. Its protein is CASSQEGLYGYTF.